The clone carrying this T cell receptor beta chain was seen only once. In the original analysis: From reference gene primer amplification, estimates of nucleated cell counts were derived. Profiling relied on immunoSEQ multiplex PCR, and the TCRdb table lists in-frame clones only, not all of them. Clone size and the V and J calls come from that table; the DNA yielded D and trimming. The sample includes around 56,000 clones, more than 75% of them seen just once. The CDR3 spans 12 residues. In germline, CDR1 is SNHLY, CDR2 FYNNEI. V was clipped by 6 bases and J by 9 bases, with 12 bases between them. These data are taken from a study of blood T cell repertoires in COVID-19. Across the whole study: The samples span acute and convalescent COVID-19 from the United States, Italy and Spain. T cells, B-cell-depleted T cells, or PBMCs provided the cDNA or gDNA that served as material.

Specimen: peripheral blood. V is TRBV2 and J is TRBJ2-1, with D perhaps matching TRBD2 (5 bases). The receptor was isolated from a man aged 55 to 70 with acute or convalescent COVID-19. CDR3 loop: CASSAQRAEQFF. In nucleotides, the CDR3 is TGTGCCAGCAGCGCTCAGAGGGCTGAGCAGTTCTTC.